Detailed here is one T cell receptor (beta chain). Only in-frame clones appear in the TCRdb table, and some are missing; sequencing was by immunoSEQ multiplex PCR. The sample has over 250,000 clones; roughly 86% are singletons. The entry originates in a study of blood T cell repertoires in COVID-19. This clonotype originated in a woman aged 55-69 years who had recovered from COVID-19. The sample taken for sequencing was PBMCs or T cells enriched from blood (not recorded which).

The CDR3 sequence is CSPRVKETQYF. The CDR3 nucleotides are TGCAGTCCGCGGGTCAAAGAGACCCAGTACTTC. V usage is TRBV20-1 and J usage is TRBJ2-5, with a tentative D call TRBD2 (5 bases). Germline CDR1 and CDR2: DFQATT and SNEGSKA (reference sequence). The CDR3 is 11 amino acids. V dropped 8 bases and J dropped 3 bases, with 10 bases sitting between them.